The 8 T cell receptor beta chains below were found in one sample sequenced in a study of T cell repertoires in cytomegalovirus infection. For these TCRs, the target antigens are not known. Each CDR3 protein is one row after TCRdb ran MiXCR on the reads. The table includes about half a million distinct CDR3 sequences, roughly 34% detected once. The material was cultured PBMCs, obtained from culture after CMV antigen stimulation. These receptors were taken from a human donor in good health (CMV status not recorded). Some clones in this sample may be carry-over from other donors' samples.

In its sample, this clonotype was seen a few times. The chain recombines TRBV28 with TRBJ1-2; D unclear. Trimming pared 2 bases from V and 4 bases from J, leaving 8 bases between. Germline V gives CDR1 MDHEN, CDR2 SYDVKM. The CDR3 is 13 amino acids. CDR3 amino acids: CASSLVRGYGYTF. The CDR3 DNA is TGTGCCAGCAGTTTAGTCCGGGGCTATGGCTACACCTTC.

The rearrangement links TRBV12-3 or TRBV12-4 to TRBJ2-5; D call uncertain. V lost 7 bases to trimming and J lost 0 bases, with 9 bases between them. CDR3 length equals 13 residues. For the CDR3, the DNA is TGTGCCAGCACCCCGACAAACCAAGAGACCCAGTACTTC. This gives the protein CASTPTNQETQYF.

This rearrangement joins TRBV19 to TRBJ2-1, with 10 bases identical to TRBD2. This CDR3 spans 16 amino acids. Germline CDR1 reads LNHDA; CDR2 reads SQIVND (reference sequence). J gave up 8 bases and V 3 bases, and 10 bases lay outside the gene matches. The CDR3, as DNA: TGTGCCAGTAGTATGGCCCTAGCGGGAGTCGGCGATGAGCAGTTCTTC. This gives the protein CASSMALAGVGDEQFF.

This clonotype appeared a few times. The chain is built from TRBV12-3 or TRBV12-4 and TRBJ2-1; D might be TRBD1 or TRBD2, each matching 5 bases. The CDR3 runs to 15 residues. V gave up 4 bases and J gave up 7 bases, with 17 bases separating them. In DNA, the CDR3 is TGTGCCAGCAGTTCATACGGGACGCTAGAGAATGAGCAGTTCTTC. Translating it yields CASSSYGTLENEQFF.

The genes are TRBV5-6 and TRBJ2-6; 7 bases map to TRBD1. Germline trimming cut 1 base from V and 2 bases from J; bases unmatched to any gene: 9. CDR3 length equals 18 residues. CDR1 and CDR2 (germline): SGHDT, YYEEEE. The CDR3 region is CASSLRVPQGAGANVLTF. The CDR3 DNA is TGTGCCAGCAGCTTGAGGGTTCCCCAGGGGGCTGGGGCCAACGTCCTGACTTTC.

Turning to this clonotype: With a much larger clone just one base away, this may be a read error. This chain links TRBV7-8 with TRBJ2-5; tentative D call: TRBD2 (5 bases). This CDR3 is 14 amino acids long. Germline V gene data show CDR1 as SGHVS and CDR2 as FQNEAQ. The CDR3 spells CATTNLAGTEAQYF. The DNA for the CDR3 is TGTGCCACGACGAACCTAGCCGGCACAGAGGCCCAGTACTTC. The full variable domain, in which reference TRBV7-8 and TRBJ2-5 provide the parts outside the CDR3, is GAGVSQSPRYKVAKRGQDVALRCDPISGHVSLFWYQQALGQGPEFLTYFQNEAQLDKSGLPSDRFFAERPEGSVSTLKIQRTQQEDSAVYLCATTNLAGTEAQYFGPGTRLLVL.

This clonotype was counted many times. The chain joins TRBV6-1 to TRBJ2-1, with TRBD2 as a possible D gene (6 bases). Trimming stripped 2 bases from V and 8 bases from J, with 13 bases between. This CDR3 is 14 amino acids long. CDR1 and CDR2 from the germline V gene are MNHNS and SASEGT. CDR3 residues: CASSEMWLADEQFF. The CDR3 bases are TGTGCCAGCAGTGAAATGTGGTTAGCGGATGAGCAGTTCTTC.

There are many counts of this clonotype. The CDR3 reads CASRRGTSNEQFF. For the CDR3, the DNA is TGTGCCAGCAGGAGAGGTACGTCCAATGAGCAGTTCTTC. The chain uses TRBV28 and TRBJ2-1; D call uncertain. V was pared by 6 bases and J by 6 bases, with 12 bases between. This CDR3 contains 13 residues. The V gene's germline CDR1 is MDHEN and CDR2 SYDVKM.